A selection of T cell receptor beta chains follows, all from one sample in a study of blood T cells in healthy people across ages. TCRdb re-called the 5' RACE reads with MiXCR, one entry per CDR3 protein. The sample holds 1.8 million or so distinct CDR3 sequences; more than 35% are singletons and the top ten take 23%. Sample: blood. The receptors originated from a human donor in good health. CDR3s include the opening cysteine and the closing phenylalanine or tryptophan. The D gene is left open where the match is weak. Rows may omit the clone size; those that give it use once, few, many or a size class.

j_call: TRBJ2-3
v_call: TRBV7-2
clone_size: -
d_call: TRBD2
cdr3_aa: CASSRGVTQYF
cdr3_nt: TGTGCCAGCAGCCGGGGGGTTACGCAGTATTTT

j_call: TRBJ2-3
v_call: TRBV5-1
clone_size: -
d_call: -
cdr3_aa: CASTAGASTDTQYF
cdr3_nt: TGCGCCAGCACGGCAGGGGCGAGCACAGATACGCAGTATTTT

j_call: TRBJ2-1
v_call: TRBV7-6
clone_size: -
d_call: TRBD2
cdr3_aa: CASSPVLAGAGKFF
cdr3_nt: TGTGCCAGCAGCCCTGTTCTAGCGGGGGCCGGCAAGTTCTTC

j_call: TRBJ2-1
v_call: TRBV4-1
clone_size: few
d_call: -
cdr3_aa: CASSVLAGQSSYNEQFF
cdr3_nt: TGCGCCAGCAGCGTACTTGCGGGTCAGAGCTCCTACAATGAGCAGTTCTTC

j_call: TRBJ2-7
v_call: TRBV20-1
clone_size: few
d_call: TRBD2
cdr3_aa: CSASPPGGADLYEQYF
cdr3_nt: TGCAGTGCTAGCCCTCCGGGAGGGGCCGATCTCTACGAGCAGTACTTC

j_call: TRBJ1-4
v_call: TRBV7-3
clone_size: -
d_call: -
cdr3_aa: CASSLFWVLANEKLFF
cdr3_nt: TGTGCCAGCAGCTTATTTTGGGTGCTGGCTAATGAAAAACTGTTTTTT

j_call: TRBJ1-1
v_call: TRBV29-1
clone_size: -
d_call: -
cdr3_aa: CSVLPVVNTEAFF
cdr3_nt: TGCAGCGTTCTTCCCGTTGTGAACACTGAAGCTTTCTTT

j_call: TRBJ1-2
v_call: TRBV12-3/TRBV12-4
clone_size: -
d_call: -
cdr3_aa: CASSFLSRGLTYGYTF
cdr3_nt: TGTGCCAGCAGTTTCCTGTCCCGGGGGCTAACATATGGCTACACCTTC

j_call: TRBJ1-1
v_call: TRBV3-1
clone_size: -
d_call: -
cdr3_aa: CASSQGTGIGTEAFF
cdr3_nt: TGTGCCAGCAGCCAAGGAACAGGGATAGGCACTGAAGCTTTCTTT

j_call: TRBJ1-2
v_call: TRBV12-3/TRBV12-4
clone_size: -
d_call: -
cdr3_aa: CASTPGESYGYTF
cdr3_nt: TGTGCCAGCACTCCGGGAGAAAGCTATGGCTACACCTTC

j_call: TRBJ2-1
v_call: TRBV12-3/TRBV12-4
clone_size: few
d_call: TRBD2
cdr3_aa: CASGPPSGGGDEQFF
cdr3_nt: TGTGCCAGCGGACCACCTAGCGGGGGAGGCGATGAGCAGTTCTTC

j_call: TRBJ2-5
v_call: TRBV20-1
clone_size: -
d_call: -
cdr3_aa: CSVRERLQETQYF
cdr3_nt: TGCAGTGTGAGGGAGAGACTTCAAGAGACCCAGTACTTC

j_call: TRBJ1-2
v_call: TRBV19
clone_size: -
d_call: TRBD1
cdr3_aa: CANTTGGPNGYTF
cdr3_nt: TGTGCCAATACGACAGGGGGTCCGAATGGCTACACCTTC

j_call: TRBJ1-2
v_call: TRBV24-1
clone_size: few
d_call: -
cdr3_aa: CATSDTGSNYGYTF
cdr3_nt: TGTGCCACCAGTGATACCGGGAGCAACTATGGCTACACCTTC

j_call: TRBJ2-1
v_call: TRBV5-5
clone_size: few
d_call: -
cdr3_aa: CASIWGARNEQFF
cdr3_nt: TGTGCCAGCATATGGGGGGCCAGGAATGAGCAGTTCTTC

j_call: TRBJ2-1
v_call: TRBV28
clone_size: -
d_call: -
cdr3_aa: CASSLAESPGDEQFF
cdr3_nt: TGTGCCAGCAGTTTGGCGGAGTCCCCGGGGGATGAGCAGTTCTTC

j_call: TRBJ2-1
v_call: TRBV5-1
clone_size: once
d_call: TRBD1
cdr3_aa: CACSVDRDNEQFF
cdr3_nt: TGCGCCTGCAGCGTGGACAGGGACAATGAGCAGTTCTTC

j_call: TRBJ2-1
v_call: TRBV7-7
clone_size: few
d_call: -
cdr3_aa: CASSFGLGSQGYNEQFF
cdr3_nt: TGTGCCAGCAGCTTCGGATTAGGCAGCCAGGGGTACAATGAGCAGTTCTTC

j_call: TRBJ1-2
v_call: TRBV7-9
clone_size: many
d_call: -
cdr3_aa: CASSLDGRGYTF
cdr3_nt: TGTGCCAGCAGCTTAGACGGGCGTGGCTACACCTTC

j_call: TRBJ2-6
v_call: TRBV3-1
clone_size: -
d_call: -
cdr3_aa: CASSPRDGYSGANVRTF
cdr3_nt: TGTGCCAGCAGCCCCCGGGACGGATACTCTGGGGCCAACGTCCGGACTTTC

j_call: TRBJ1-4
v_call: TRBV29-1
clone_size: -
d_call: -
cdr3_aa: CSVDVGPGEKLFF
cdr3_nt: TGCAGCGTTGATGTGGGGCCGGGTGAAAAACTGTTTTTT

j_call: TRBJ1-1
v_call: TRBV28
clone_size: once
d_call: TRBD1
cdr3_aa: CASRGTGGTNTEAFF
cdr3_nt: TGTGCCAGCAGGGGGACAGGGGGGACGAACACTGAAGCTTTCTTT